Included here is one T cell receptor beta chain sequence, with context. Data came from immunoSEQ multiplex PCR; TCRdb stores just in-frame clones and leaves some out. The data show 9,500 to 11,000 clones, 89% seen once. The data were obtained in a study of blood T cell dynamics during melanoma immunotherapy. The CDR3 consists of 13 residues. Looked up from germline, CDR1 is SQVTM and CDR2 is ANQGSEA. Trimming cost V 4 bases and J 4 bases; bases outside gene matches: 3. The time point is: pre-treatment baseline. At 12 weeks after first infusion, RECIST 1.1 defined response for most patients. The chain recombines TRBV29-1 with TRBJ2-5; TRBD1 agrees at 10 bases. The sequence came from a human donor with melanoma. This specimen consisted of blood, obtained from a patient treated with checkpoint blockade. The CDR3 spells CSVGQGAPETQYF. In DNA form, the CDR3 reads TGCAGCGTTGGACAGGGGGCCCCAGAGACCCAGTACTTC.